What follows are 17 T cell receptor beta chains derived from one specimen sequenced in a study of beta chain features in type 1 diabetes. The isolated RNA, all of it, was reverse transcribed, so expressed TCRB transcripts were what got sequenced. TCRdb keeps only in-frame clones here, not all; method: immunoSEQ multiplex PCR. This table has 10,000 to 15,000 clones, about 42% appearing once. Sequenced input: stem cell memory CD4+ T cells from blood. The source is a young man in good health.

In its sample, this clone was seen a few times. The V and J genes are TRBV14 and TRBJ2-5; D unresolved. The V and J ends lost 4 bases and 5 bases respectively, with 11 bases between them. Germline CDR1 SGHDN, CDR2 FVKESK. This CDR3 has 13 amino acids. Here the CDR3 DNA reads TGTGCCAGCAGCCCCCGGGTTCGGGAGACCCAGTACTTC. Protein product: CASSPRVRETQYF.

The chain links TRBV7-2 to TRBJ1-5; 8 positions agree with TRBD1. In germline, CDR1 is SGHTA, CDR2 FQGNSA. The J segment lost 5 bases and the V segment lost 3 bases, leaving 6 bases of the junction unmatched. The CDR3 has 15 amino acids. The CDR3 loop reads CASSLDRDWDQPQHF. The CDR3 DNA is TGTGCCAGCAGCTTGGACAGGGACTGGGATCAGCCCCAGCATTTT. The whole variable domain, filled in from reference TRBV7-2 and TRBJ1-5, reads GAGVSQSPSNKVTEKGKDVELRCDPISGHTALYWYRQSLGQGLEFLIYFQGNSAPDKSGLPSDRFSAERTGGSVSTLTIQRTQQEDSAVYLCASSLDRDWDQPQHFGDGTRLSIL.

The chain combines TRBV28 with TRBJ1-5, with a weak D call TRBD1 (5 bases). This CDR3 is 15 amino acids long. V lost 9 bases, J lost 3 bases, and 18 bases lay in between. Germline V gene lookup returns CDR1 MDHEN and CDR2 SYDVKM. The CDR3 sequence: CASSTKDSLNQPQHF. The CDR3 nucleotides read TGTGCCAGTTCCACAAAAGACAGCCTCAATCAGCCCCAGCATTTT.

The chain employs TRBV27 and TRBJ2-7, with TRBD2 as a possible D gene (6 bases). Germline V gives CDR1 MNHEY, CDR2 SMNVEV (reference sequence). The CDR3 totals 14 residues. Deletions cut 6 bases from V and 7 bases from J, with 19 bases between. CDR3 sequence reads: CASRGGQGSGEQYF. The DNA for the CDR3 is TGTGCCAGCAGGGGAGGACAAGGTTCAGGAGAGCAGTACTTC.

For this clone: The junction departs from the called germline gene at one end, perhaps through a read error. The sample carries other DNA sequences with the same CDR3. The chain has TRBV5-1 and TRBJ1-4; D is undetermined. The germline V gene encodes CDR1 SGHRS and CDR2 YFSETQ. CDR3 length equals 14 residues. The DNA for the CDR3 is TGCGCCAGCAGCCGAGACTCAACTAATGAAAAACTATTTTTT. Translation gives CASSRDSTNEKLFF. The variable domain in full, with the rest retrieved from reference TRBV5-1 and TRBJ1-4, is KAGVTQTPRYLIKTRGQQVTLSCSPISGHRSVSWYQQTPGQGLQFLFEYFSETQRNKGNFPGRFSGRQFSNSRSEMNVSTLELGDSALYLCASSRDSTNEKLFFGSGTQLSVL.

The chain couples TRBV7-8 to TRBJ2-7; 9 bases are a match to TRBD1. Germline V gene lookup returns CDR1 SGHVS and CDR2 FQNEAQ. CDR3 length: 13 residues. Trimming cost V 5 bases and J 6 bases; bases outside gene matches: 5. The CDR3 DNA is TGTGCCAGCAGCATGGACAGGGGAGGCGAGCAGTACTTC. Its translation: CASSMDRGGEQYF.

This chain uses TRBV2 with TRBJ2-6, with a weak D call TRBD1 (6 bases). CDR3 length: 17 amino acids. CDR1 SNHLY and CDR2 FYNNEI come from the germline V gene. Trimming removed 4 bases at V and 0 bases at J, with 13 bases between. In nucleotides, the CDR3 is TGTGCCAGCAGTGCCGCAGGCAGGGGCTCTGGGGCCAACGTCCTGACTTTC. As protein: CASSAAGRGSGANVLTF.

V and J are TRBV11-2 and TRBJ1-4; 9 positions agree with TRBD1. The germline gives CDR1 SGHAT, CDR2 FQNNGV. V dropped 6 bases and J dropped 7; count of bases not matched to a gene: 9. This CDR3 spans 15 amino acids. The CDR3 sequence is CASRVQGAEGEKLFF. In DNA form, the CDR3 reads TGTGCCAGCAGGGTACAGGGGGCGGAAGGTGAAAAACTGTTTTTT.

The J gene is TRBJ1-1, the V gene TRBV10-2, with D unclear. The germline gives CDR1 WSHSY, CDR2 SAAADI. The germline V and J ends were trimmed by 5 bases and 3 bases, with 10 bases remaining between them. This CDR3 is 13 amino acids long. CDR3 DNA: TGCGCCAGCAGTCCCCCCTCCGACACTGAAGCTTTCTTT. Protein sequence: CASSPPSDTEAFF.

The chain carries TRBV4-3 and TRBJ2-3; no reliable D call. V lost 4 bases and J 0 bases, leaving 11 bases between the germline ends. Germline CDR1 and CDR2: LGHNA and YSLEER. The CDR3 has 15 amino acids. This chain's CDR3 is CASSRLAASTDTQYF. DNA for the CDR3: TGCGCCAGCAGCCGATTAGCTGCTAGCACAGATACGCAGTATTTT.

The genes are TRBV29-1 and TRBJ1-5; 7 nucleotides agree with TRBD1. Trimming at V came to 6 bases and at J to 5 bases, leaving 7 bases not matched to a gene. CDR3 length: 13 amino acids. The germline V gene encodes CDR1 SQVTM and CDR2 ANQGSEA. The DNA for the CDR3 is TGCAGCGTACGACAGGGTCAAGATCAGCCCCAGCATTTT. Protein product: CSVRQGQDQPQHF.

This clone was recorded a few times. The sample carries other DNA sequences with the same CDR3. CDR3 in amino acids: CASSPDSSYEQYF. Written as DNA, the CDR3 is TGTGCCAGCTCACCGGACAGCTCCTACGAGCAGTACTTC. The V call is TRBV18, the J call TRBJ2-7; TRBD1 is a possible D gene (6 bases). The CDR3 extends over 13 amino acids. Germline lookup yields CDR1 KGHSH and CDR2 LQKENI. The V end lost 3 bases, the J end lost 0 bases, and 6 bases lay between the germline ends. Full variable domain (rest looked up from reference TRBV18 and TRBJ2-7): NAGVMQNPRHLVRRRGQEARLRCSPMKGHSHVYWYRQLPEEGLKFMVYLQKENIIDESGMPKERFSAEFPKEGPSILRIQQVVRGDSAAYFCASSPDSSYEQYFGPGTRLTVT.

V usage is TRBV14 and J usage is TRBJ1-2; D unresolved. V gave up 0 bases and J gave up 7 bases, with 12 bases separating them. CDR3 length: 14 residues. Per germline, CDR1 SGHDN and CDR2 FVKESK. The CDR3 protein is CASSQEFRGSGYTF. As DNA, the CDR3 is TGTGCCAGCAGCCAAGAGTTCCGGGGATCTGGCTACACCTTC.

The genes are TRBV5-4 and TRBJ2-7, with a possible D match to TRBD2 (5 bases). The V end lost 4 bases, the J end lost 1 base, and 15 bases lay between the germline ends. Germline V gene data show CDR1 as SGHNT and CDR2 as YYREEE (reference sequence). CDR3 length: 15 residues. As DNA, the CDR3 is TGTGCCAGCAGCCCCGCCGGAGGACGATCCTACGAGCAGTACTTC. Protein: CASSPAGGRSYEQYF.

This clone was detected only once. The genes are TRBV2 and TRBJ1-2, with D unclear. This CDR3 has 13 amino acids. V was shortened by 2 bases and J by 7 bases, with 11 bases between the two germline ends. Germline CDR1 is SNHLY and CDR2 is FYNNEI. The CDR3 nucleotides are TGTGCCAGCAGTGAATCGAGGCAAGGTGGCTACACCTTC. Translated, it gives CASSESRQGGYTF.

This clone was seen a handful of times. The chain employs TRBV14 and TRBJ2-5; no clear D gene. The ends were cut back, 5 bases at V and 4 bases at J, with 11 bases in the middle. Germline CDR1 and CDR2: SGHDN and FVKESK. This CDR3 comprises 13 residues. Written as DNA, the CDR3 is TGTGCCAGCAGCGCCTCCTATACAGAGACCCAGTACTTC. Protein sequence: CASSASYTETQYF.

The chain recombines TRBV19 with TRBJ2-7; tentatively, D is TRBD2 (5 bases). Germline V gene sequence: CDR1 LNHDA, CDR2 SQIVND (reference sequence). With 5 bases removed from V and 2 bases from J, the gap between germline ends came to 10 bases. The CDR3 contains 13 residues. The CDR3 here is CASSREGTYEQYF. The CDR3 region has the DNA TGTGCCAGTAGTCGTGAGGGAACCTACGAGCAGTACTTC.